The entry below describes one TCR beta chain. The repertoire was sequenced with immunoSEQ multiplex PCR; TCRdb's copy has only in-frame clones and lacks some. The table includes 61,000 or so clones, roughly 89% detected once. The sample originates from a study of control samples from healthy donors and cancer patients. The germline V gene encodes CDR1 MGHDK and CDR2 SYGVNS. Between the trimmed V and J ends, which lost 11 bases and 2 bases, there was a span of 14 bases. The CDR3 length is 13 residues. Input material: PBMCs. The sequence derives from a man aged 55 to 70 with colorectal cancer. The genes are TRBV25-1 and TRBJ2-3; possible D gene TRBD2, 5 bases. The CDR3 loop is CAAQGLATDTQYF. CDR3 coding DNA: TGTGCCGCCCAAGGACTCGCCACAGATACGCAGTATTTT. The full variable domain, in which reference TRBV25-1 and TRBJ2-3 provide the parts outside the CDR3, is EADIYQTPRYLVIGTGKKITLECSQTMGHDKMYWYQQDPGMELHLIHYSYGVNSTEKGDLSSESTVSRIRTEHFPLTLESARPSHTSQYLCAAQGLATDTQYFGPGTRLTVL.